These 20 T cell receptor beta chains came from one sample sequenced in a study of blood T cell repertoires in COVID-19. Clones were read by immunoSEQ multiplex PCR, and TCRdb kept only the in-frame ones, dropping some. The sample has about 64,000 clones, roughly 88% seen once. Sequences were obtained from peripheral blood. The receptors were sampled from a woman aged 60-70 years with acute or convalescent COVID-19.

The chain employs TRBV5-1 and TRBJ1-5; weak D call: TRBD1 (5 bases). CDR1 is SGHRS and CDR2 is YFSETQ in the germline V gene. The germline V and J ends were trimmed by 1 base and 0 bases, with 8 bases remaining between them. The CDR3 covers 15 residues. The CDR3 protein is CASSLSGDSNQPQHF. DNA for the CDR3: TGCGCCAGCAGCTTGTCGGGGGATAGCAATCAGCCCCAGCATTTT.

This chain connects TRBV19 to TRBJ1-2; 9 bases agree with TRBD1. Germline V lookup: CDR1 LNHDA, CDR2 SQIVND (reference sequence). The J segment lost 8 bases and the V segment lost 8 bases, leaving 15 bases of the junction unmatched. This CDR3 comprises 15 residues. The CDR3 reads CASGEGTGNSFGYTF. As DNA, the CDR3 is TGTGCCAGTGGAGAAGGGACAGGGAATTCGTTCGGCTACACCTTC.

J is TRBJ2-7 and V is TRBV6-6; TRBD1 matches 8 bases. The J segment lost 5 bases and the V segment lost 6 bases, leaving 6 bases of the junction unmatched. CDR3 length: 13 residues. Germline CDR1 and CDR2: MNHNY and SVGAGI (reference sequence). CDR3 sequence reads: CASSLGTGHEQYF. CDR3 in DNA: TGTGCCAGCAGCCTAGGGACAGGCCACGAGCAGTACTTC.

The chain is built from TRBV9 and TRBJ1-3, with 8 positions matching TRBD1. The CDR3 has 16 amino acids. With V trimmed by 6 bases and J by 4 bases, 12 bases remained unmatched. Germline V lookup: CDR1 SGDLS, CDR2 YYNGEE. This chain's CDR3 is CASNSAGTGGGNTIYF. The CDR3 region has the DNA TGTGCCAGCAACTCCGCGGGGACAGGCGGAGGAAACACCATATATTTT. The variable domain in full, with the rest retrieved from reference TRBV9 and TRBJ1-3, is DSGVTQTPKHLITATGQRVTLRCSPRSGDLSVYWYQQSLDQGLQFLIQYYNGEERAKGNILERFSAQQFPDLHSELNLSSLELGDSALYFCASNSAGTGGGNTIYFGEGSWLTVV.

The chain has TRBV5-1 and TRBJ2-3, with 9 positions matching TRBD2. Germline V gene lookup returns CDR1 SGHRS and CDR2 YFSETQ. The CDR3 contains 15 residues. J lost 2 bases, V lost 2 bases, and 3 bases had no gene match. DNA of the CDR3: TGCGCCAGCAGCTTCCGACTAGCGGCCACAGATACGCAGTATTTT. This sequence encodes CASSFRLAATDTQYF. Full variable domain (outside the CDR3, taken from reference TRBV5-1 and TRBJ2-3): KAGVTQTPRYLIKTRGQQVTLSCSPISGHRSVSWYQQTPGQGLQFLFEYFSETQRNKGNFPGRFSGRQFSNSRSEMNVSTLELGDSALYLCASSFRLAATDTQYFGPGTRLTVL.

This sequence joins TRBV7-9 and TRBJ1-6, with a weak D call TRBD1 (5 bases). The V end was cut by 1 base, the J end by 7 bases, with 8 bases between. Germline CDR1 and CDR2: SEHNR and FQNEAQ (reference sequence). This CDR3 region has 14 residues. The CDR3 coding sequence is TGTGCCAGCAGCTTAGACAGGTTAAATTCACCCCTCCACTTT. It specifies CASSLDRLNSPLHF.

This chain's CDR3 is CASRLGQLNEKLFF. CDR3 DNA sequence: TGTGCCAGCAGGCTGGGACAGCTTAATGAAAAACTGTTTTTT. V usage is TRBV2 and J usage is TRBJ1-4, with 7 positions matching TRBD1. The V gene's germline CDR1 is SNHLY and CDR2 FYNNEI. The CDR3 is made up of 14 amino acids. The J segment lost 4 bases and the V segment lost 6 bases, leaving 5 bases of the junction unmatched.

The chain links TRBV9 to TRBJ2-2, with 9 bases matching TRBD2. V was clipped by 4 bases and J by 4 bases; unmatched bases: 5. Germline-derived CDR1 and CDR2 are SGDLS and YYNGEE. The CDR3 is made up of 15 amino acids. As DNA, the CDR3 is TGTGCCAGCAGCTTGGGACTAGCAGTCACCGGGGAGCTGTTTTTT. Translating gives CASSLGLAVTGELFF.

CDR3 in DNA: TGTGCCAGCAGCTTAGGTCCGGGACTAGGAATCCATGAGCAGTTCTTC. Translation gives CASSLGPGLGIHEQFF. The chain uses TRBV7-2 and TRBJ2-1, with 8 bases aligning to TRBD2. The CDR3 spans 16 residues. Germline V gene data show CDR1 as SGHTA and CDR2 as FQGNSA. The trim removed 1 base at V and 8 bases at J, leaving 10 bases unmatched.

About this clone itself: Other DNA variants within this sample encode the same CDR3. V is TRBV7-3 and J is TRBJ2-3; weak D call: TRBD1 (7 bases). V shed 3 bases and J shed 4 bases, with 14 bases lying between them. Germline V CDR1 and CDR2: SGHTA, FQGTGA. The CDR3 runs 15 residues. CDR3 amino acids: CASSFKAGGPDTQYF. In nucleotides, the CDR3 is TGTGCCAGCAGCTTCAAAGCAGGGGGGCCAGATACGCAGTATTTT.

The CDR3, as DNA: TGTGCCTGGAGTGTACGGGTTTCCACAGATACGCAGTATTTT. Its translation: CAWSVRVSTDTQYF. The chain uses TRBV30 and TRBJ2-3; D gene uncertain. Trimming took 0 bases from V and 2 from J, leaving 9 bases between them. CDR1 and CDR2 from the germline V gene are GTSNPN and SVGIG (reference sequence). This CDR3 has 14 amino acids.

The V call is TRBV29-1, the J call TRBJ2-2; TRBD1 might be the D (5 bases). V was pared by 1 base and J by 3 bases, with 9 bases between. The CDR3 consists of 14 residues. The germline gives CDR1 SQVTM, CDR2 ANQGSEA. The CDR3 region is CSVEGGLDTGELFF. CDR3 in DNA: TGCAGCGTTGAAGGGGGCTTGGACACCGGGGAGCTGTTTTTT.

The V gene is TRBV9, the J gene TRBJ1-1; D not resolved. The CDR3 length is 11 residues. Germline values: CDR1 SGDLS, CDR2 YYNGEE. Between the trimmed V and J ends, which lost 8 bases and 1 base, there was a span of 6 bases. CDR3 residues: CASGRNTEAFF. The DNA for the CDR3 is TGTGCCAGTGGGCGGAACACTGAAGCTTTCTTT.

The chain has TRBV6-1 and TRBJ1-4, with 12 positions matching TRBD1. The CDR3 length is 20 residues. From germline, CDR1 is MNHNS and CDR2 SASEGT. J gave up 0 bases and V 3 bases, and 11 bases lay outside the gene matches. The CDR3 sequence: CASSDKRDRGRRATNEKLFF. As DNA, the CDR3 is TGTGCCAGCAGTGATAAGAGGGACAGGGGGCGTCGGGCAACTAATGAAAAACTGTTTTTT.

The rearrangement uses TRBV6-5 and TRBJ1-6; maybe TRBD1 (6 bases). The CDR3 extends over 16 amino acids. V was shortened by 0 bases and J by 4 bases, with 10 bases between the two germline ends. Per the germline V gene, CDR1 is MNHEY and CDR2 is SVGAGI. CDR3 nucleotide sequence: TGTGCCAGCAGTTACTCGAGCCAGGGGTATAATTCACCCCTCCACTTT. Amino acids: CASSYSSQGYNSPLHF.

The chain uses TRBV10-1 and TRBJ1-6; a possible D gene is TRBD1 (5 bases). V was cut by 2 bases and J by 9 bases, with 11 bases left in between. Germline lookup yields CDR1 WNHNN and CDR2 SYGVQD (reference sequence). The CDR3 has 14 amino acids. The CDR3 DNA reads TGCGCCAGCAGTGAGGGGGGGATGGGTTCACCCCTCCACTTT. Encoded protein: CASSEGGMGSPLHF.

A few counts support this clone. This chain uses TRBV5-6 with TRBJ2-3; D is unclear. CDR1 SGHDT and CDR2 YYEEEE come from the germline V gene. The CDR3 loop spans 16 amino acids. Trimming stripped 1 base from V and 3 bases from J, with 15 bases between. CDR3 sequence (DNA): TGTGCCAGCAGCTTGAGAGTAGGCGGTGAGACAGATACGCAGTATTTT. Translation gives CASSLRVGGETDTQYF. Based on the CDR3 plus reference TRBV5-6 and TRBJ2-3, the full variable domain is DAGVTQSPTHLIKTRGQQVTLRCSPKSGHDTVSWYQQALGQGPQFIFQYYEEEERQRGNFPDRFSGHQFPNYSSELNVNALLLGDSALYLCASSLRVGGETDTQYFGPGTRLTVL.

The rearrangement joins TRBV12-3 or TRBV12-4 to TRBJ1-1; 7 bases are a match to TRBD1. Unmatched junction bases numbered 3, after V lost 3 bases and J lost 11 bases. The CDR3 contains 11 residues. CDR3 in amino acids: CASSLQGVAFF. CDR3 sequence (DNA): TGTGCCAGCAGTTTGCAGGGGGTGGCTTTCTTT.

V gene TRBV18 combines with J gene TRBJ2-1; weak D call: TRBD2 (7 bases). There are 17 residues in the CDR3. Germline V gene sequence: CDR1 KGHSH, CDR2 LQKENI. Trimming removed 0 bases at V and 4 bases at J, with 16 bases between. The DNA of the CDR3 is TGTGCCAGCTCACCACCGAGGGGGGGGCGGCTGTACAATGAGCAGTTCTTC. Translating it yields CASSPPRGGRLYNEQFF.

This clone was seen just once. The chain employs TRBV3-1 (or the pseudogene TRBV3-2) and TRBJ2-3; 14 nucleotides line up with TRBD2. Looked up from germline, CDR1 is LGHDT and CDR2 is YNNKEL (reference sequence). After removal of 2 bases from V and 14 bases from J, the junction contained 6 bases not matched to a gene. This CDR3 region has 14 residues. CDR3 nucleotide sequence: TGTGCCAGCAGCCAACCGACTAGCGGGGGGGCCCGGTATTTT. Translating it yields CASSQPTSGGARYF.